A selection of T cell receptor beta chains follows, all from one sample in a study of blood T cell repertoires in COVID-19. Sequencing was performed with immunoSEQ multiplex PCR; in TCRdb, only in-frame clones are kept and a portion is missing. Among 110,000 to 150,000 clones listed, roughly 80% were seen once. The specimen sequenced was peripheral blood. These receptors all come from an elderly woman with acute or convalescent COVID-19. Both conserved end residues are part of each CDR3. The D gene is left open where the match is weak. Part of the rows lack a size; the others show once, few, many or a class for expanded clones.

J: TRBJ2-3
V: TRBV27
D: .
size: once
CDR3: CASRDGGGGDTQYF
DNA: TGTGCCAGCCGGGATGGAGGGGGCGGAGATACGCAGTATTTT

J: TRBJ2-2
V: TRBV5-1
D: TRBD2
size: .
CDR3: CASSLNGGLAGLNTGELFF
DNA: TGCGCCAGCAGCTTGAATGGGGGGCTAGCGGGACTCAACACCGGGGAGCTGTTTTTT

J: TRBJ1-6
V: TRBV28
D: .
size: .
CDR3: CASTKTLLNSPLHF
DNA: TGTGCCAGCACTAAGACACTTCTTAATTCACCCCTCCACTTT

J: TRBJ2-7
V: TRBV11-3
D: TRBD1
size: .
CDR3: CASSRGGGSYEQYF
DNA: TGTGCCAGCAGCCGAGGGGGCGGCTCCTACGAGCAGTACTTC

J: TRBJ2-2
V: TRBV12-3/TRBV12-4
D: .
size: .
CDR3: CASTYTGELFF
DNA: TGTGCCAGCACCTACACCGGGGAGCTGTTTTTT

J: TRBJ1-2
V: TRBV5-1
D: .
size: .
CDR3: CASSLGTQGGHGYTF
DNA: TGCGCCAGCAGCTTGGGTACCCAGGGCGGTCATGGCTACACCTTC

J: TRBJ2-1
V: TRBV4-1
D: TRBD1
size: .
CDR3: CASSRRTGGMNEQFF
DNA: TGCGCCAGCAGCCGTCGGACAGGGGGCATGAATGAGCAGTTCTTC

J: TRBJ2-1
V: TRBV27
D: .
size: .
CDR3: CASSLRDSTNEQFF
DNA: TGTGCCAGCAGTTTAAGAGACAGCACAAATGAGCAGTTCTTC

J: TRBJ2-1
V: TRBV28
D: .
size: .
CDR3: CASSLTRYREPHNEQFF
DNA: TGTGCCAGCAGTTTAACCCGCTACAGGGAACCACACAATGAGCAGTTCTTC

J: TRBJ1-4
V: TRBV7-9
D: TRBD1
size: .
CDR3: CATTPQGANEKLFF
DNA: TGTGCCACTACGCCGCAGGGGGCTAATGAAAAACTGTTTTTT

J: TRBJ1-1
V: TRBV28
D: .
size: .
CDR3: CATLTSGDIAEAFF
DNA: TGTGCCACTCTAACGAGCGGGGATATTGCTGAAGCTTTCTTT

J: TRBJ2-4
V: TRBV4-1
D: .
size: .
CDR3: CASSQGGRTPLLYTVQYF
DNA: TGCGCCAGCAGCCAAGGAGGTCGCACTCCTCTCCTTTATACCGTTCAGTACTTC

J: TRBJ1-1
V: TRBV19
D: .
size: .
CDR3: CASRRGYTEAFF
DNA: TGTGCCAGTAGAAGGGGTTACACTGAAGCTTTCTTT

J: TRBJ1-2
V: TRBV5-4
D: .
size: .
CDR3: CATGRGYGYTF
DNA: TGTGCCACGGGCCGGGGCTATGGCTACACCTTC

J: TRBJ1-1
V: TRBV5-8
D: TRBD1
size: few
CDR3: CASSHRDSHLGAFF
DNA: TGTGCCAGCAGCCACCGGGACAGCCACTTGGGAGCTTTCTTT

J: TRBJ2-7
V: TRBV28
D: .
size: .
CDR3: CASTLGPTGDPDEQYF
DNA: TGTGCCAGCACCTTGGGCCCTACGGGAGACCCCGACGAGCAGTACTTC

J: TRBJ2-7
V: TRBV7-9
D: .
size: .
CDR3: CASSLATGTGAYEQYF
DNA: TGTGCCAGCAGCTTAGCCACCGGGACTGGAGCCTACGAGCAGTACTTC

J: TRBJ2-7
V: TRBV28
D: TRBD1
size: .
CDR3: CASRVTGGPNEQYF
DNA: TGTGCCAGCCGCGTGACAGGGGGCCCGAACGAGCAGTACTTC

J: TRBJ1-1
V: TRBV28
D: .
size: once
CDR3: CASSLQGSLATEAFF
DNA: TGTGCCAGCAGTTTGCAGGGAAGTTTGGCTACTGAAGCTTTCTTT

J: TRBJ1-2
V: TRBV24-1
D: TRBD1
size: once
CDR3: CATQATGGGYGYTF
DNA: TGTGCCACCCAAGCGACAGGGGGCGGCTATGGCTACACCTTC

J: TRBJ2-7
V: TRBV27
D: .
size: .
CDR3: CASSPYPGGGYEQYF
DNA: TGTGCCAGCAGTCCGTACCCGGGGGGCGGGTACGAGCAGTACTTC

J: TRBJ1-5
V: TRBV24-1
D: .
size: .
CDR3: CATSDPGKPQHF
DNA: TGTGCCACCAGTGATCCGGGGAAGCCCCAGCATTTT

J: TRBJ1-1
V: TRBV28
D: .
size: .
CDR3: CASTSNTGMGNTEAFF
DNA: TGTGCCAGCACCTCTAATACAGGGATGGGAAACACTGAAGCTTTCTTT

J: TRBJ2-5
V: TRBV6-5
D: TRBD2
size: once
CDR3: CASSWTRETQYF
DNA: TGTGCCAGCAGCTGGACTAGGGAGACCCAGTACTTC

J: TRBJ1-5
V: TRBV6-5
D: .
size: .
CDR3: CASNLLGGLSQPQHF
DNA: TGTGCCAGCAATCTCTTAGGGGGACTAAGTCAGCCCCAGCATTTT

J: TRBJ1-2
V: TRBV24-1
D: .
size: .
CDR3: CATSDRQGYGYTF
DNA: TGTGCCACCAGTGATAGGCAGGGCTATGGCTACACCTTC

J: TRBJ2-5
V: TRBV6-5
D: TRBD2
size: .
CDR3: CASSSLAGAYQETQYF
DNA: TGTGCCAGCAGTTCCTTAGCGGGGGCGTACCAAGAGACCCAGTACTTC

J: TRBJ1-2
V: TRBV11-1
D: TRBD1
size: .
CDR3: CASSSRTGARYGYTF
DNA: TGTGCCAGCAGCTCGCGGACAGGGGCCCGCTATGGCTACACCTTC

J: TRBJ2-7
V: TRBV4-1
D: .
size: .
CDR3: CASSPSTERYEQYF
DNA: TGCGCCAGCAGCCCATCGACAGAACGATACGAGCAGTACTTC

J: TRBJ1-2
V: TRBV30
D: TRBD1
size: few
CDR3: CACYRDRAYDSYGYTF
DNA: TGTGCCTGCTACCGGGACAGGGCTTACGATAGCTATGGCTACACCTTC

J: TRBJ2-3
V: TRBV10-3
D: TRBD1
size: .
CDR3: CAISSGTGNMYTDTQYF
DNA: TGTGCCATCAGTTCCGGGACAGGGAATATGTACACAGATACGCAGTATTTT

J: TRBJ1-2
V: TRBV7-9
D: .
size: .
CDR3: CASSLESGGLDGYTF
DNA: TGTGCCAGCAGTCTGGAATCGGGGGGTTTGGACGGCTACACCTTC

J: TRBJ1-2
V: TRBV5-4
D: TRBD1
size: many
CDR3: CASSSDRDYGYTF
DNA: TGTGCCAGCAGTTCGGACAGGGACTATGGCTACACCTTC

J: TRBJ2-3
V: TRBV28
D: TRBD2
size: few
CDR3: CASSLLLAGGQDTQYF
DNA: TGTGCCAGCAGTTTGCTGCTAGCGGGAGGGCAAGATACGCAGTATTTT

J: TRBJ2-7
V: TRBV29-1
D: .
size: .
CDR3: CSASRGGDYEQYF
DNA: TGCAGCGCATCAAGGGGAGGAGACTACGAGCAGTACTTC

J: TRBJ1-4
V: TRBV7-6
D: TRBD1
size: many
CDR3: CASSLGRGRNEKLFF
DNA: TGTGCCAGCAGCTTAGGGAGGGGGCGAAACGAAAAACTGTTTTTT

J: TRBJ1-2
V: TRBV4-1
D: TRBD1
size: .
CDR3: CASSQPRQGARLEYGYTF
DNA: TGCGCCAGCAGCCAACCTCGACAGGGGGCTCGCTTAGAGTATGGCTACACCTTC

J: TRBJ1-1
V: TRBV11-2
D: .
size: few
CDR3: CASSSTGYTEAFF
DNA: TGTGCCAGCAGCTCCACAGGGTACACTGAAGCTTTCTTT

J: TRBJ2-7
V: TRBV30
D: TRBD2
size: .
CDR3: CAWSARDYYHGYEQYF
DNA: TGTGCCTGGAGTGCACGGGACTACTACCATGGGTACGAGCAGTACTTC

J: TRBJ2-5
V: TRBV24-1
D: TRBD2
size: .
CDR3: CATRWGFSGSGETQYF
DNA: TGTGCCACCAGGTGGGGATTTAGCGGGTCCGGGGAGACCCAGTACTTC

J: TRBJ1-2
V: TRBV29-1
D: .
size: once
CDR3: CSVAGAGGYTF
DNA: TGCAGCGTCGCGGGGGCCGGGGGCTACACCTTC

J: TRBJ1-4
V: TRBV27
D: TRBD1
size: .
CDR3: CASSLSRGVGEKLFF
DNA: TGTGCCAGCAGTTTATCCAGGGGGGTAGGGGAAAAACTGTTTTTT

J: TRBJ2-7
V: TRBV5-1
D: .
size: .
CDR3: CASSSQGGAYEQYF
DNA: TGCGCCAGCAGCTCACAGGGGGGGGCCTACGAGCAGTACTTC

J: TRBJ1-3
V: TRBV6-6
D: .
size: .
CDR3: CASSSLPSGNTIYF
DNA: TGTGCCAGCAGTTCTCTCCCCTCTGGAAACACCATATATTTT

J: TRBJ2-4
V: TRBV7-8
D: .
size: .
CDR3: CASSPMVGTTKNIQYF
DNA: TGTGCCAGCAGTCCGATGGTAGGGACAACCAAAAACATTCAGTACTTC

J: TRBJ2-1
V: TRBV6-6
D: TRBD2
size: .
CDR3: CASRKGFSGANNEQFF
DNA: TGTGCCAGCAGGAAAGGTTTTAGCGGGGCCAACAATGAGCAGTTCTTC

J: TRBJ2-1
V: TRBV11-2
D: TRBD2
size: .
CDR3: CASSLDYRLAGVNEQFF
DNA: TGTGCCAGCAGCTTAGATTATAGGCTAGCGGGAGTCAATGAGCAGTTCTTC

J: TRBJ1-1
V: TRBV28
D: TRBD1
size: few
CDR3: CASSSLDRANTEAFF
DNA: TGTGCCAGCAGTTCACTTGACAGGGCTAACACTGAAGCTTTCTTT

J: TRBJ2-1
V: TRBV11-2
D: TRBD1
size: .
CDR3: CASSPTTRDRVPHEQFF
DNA: TGTGCCAGCAGCCCAACAACAAGGGACAGGGTCCCCCATGAGCAGTTCTTC

J: TRBJ2-7
V: TRBV19
D: .
size: .
CDR3: CASSPRAGSFHEQYF
DNA: TGTGCCAGTAGCCCACGTGCAGGGTCGTTCCACGAGCAGTACTTC

J: TRBJ1-5
V: TRBV27
D: .
size: few
CDR3: CASIQGYQPQHF
DNA: TGTGCCAGCATCCAGGGGTATCAGCCCCAGCATTTT

J: TRBJ1-1
V: TRBV5-4
D: .
size: .
CDR3: CASSSQANTEAFF
DNA: TGTGCCAGCAGCTCCCAGGCGAACACTGAAGCTTTCTTT

J: TRBJ1-2
V: TRBV27
D: TRBD1
size: .
CDR3: CASSLNSGGVYGYTF
DNA: TGTGCCAGCAGTTTAAATTCAGGGGGAGTCTATGGCTACACCTTC

J: TRBJ2-1
V: TRBV5-8
D: TRBD1
size: .
CDR3: CASSLWTGGNEQFF
DNA: TGTGCCAGCAGCTTATGGACAGGGGGCAATGAGCAGTTCTTC

J: TRBJ1-5
V: TRBV7-9
D: TRBD1
size: .
CDR3: CASNRGQGLDQPQHF
DNA: TGTGCCAGCAATCGCGGACAGGGGCTCGATCAGCCCCAGCATTTT

J: TRBJ2-7
V: TRBV15
D: .
size: .
CDR3: CATSREYRSYEQYF
DNA: TGTGCCACCAGCAGAGAATACAGGTCCTACGAGCAGTACTTC